This passage covers 29 T cell receptor beta chains from one sample sequenced in a study of blood T cell repertoires in COVID-19. The assay was immunoSEQ multiplex PCR, and TCRdb's table has in-frame clones only and misses some. The sample has some 240,000 clones; 75% to 90% are singletons. The sample consisted of peripheral blood. The source is a woman aged 55 to 70 with active or convalescent COVID-19.

The V and J genes are TRBV11-2 and TRBJ2-1; D unresolved. This CDR3 is built from 14 residues. Trimming stripped 3 bases from V and 5 bases from J, with 11 bases between. CDR1 is SGHAT, CDR2 FQNNGV, per germline. DNA of the CDR3: TGTGCCAGCAGCTTTGTTCGGGTCGACAATGAGCAGTTCTTC. This sequence encodes CASSFVRVDNEQFF.

V gene TRBV6-6 combines with J gene TRBJ2-2; D is uncertain. Germline V CDR1 and CDR2: MNHNY, SVGAGI (reference sequence). The CDR3 covers 12 residues. Trimming stripped 5 bases from V and 4 bases from J, with 5 bases between. As DNA, the CDR3 is TGTGCCAGCAGTCCCTCCACCGGGGAGCTGTTTTTT. It codes for CASSPSTGELFF.

This clone has more than one count but fewer than ten. V and J are TRBV12-3 or TRBV12-4 and TRBJ2-1; no firm D call. V lost 5 bases to trimming and J lost 9 bases, with 11 bases between them. The CDR3 sequence is 12 residues long. CDR3 sequence reads: CASSPSRGEQFF. The CDR3 coding sequence is TGTGCCAGCAGTCCCTCGCGAGGTGAGCAGTTCTTC.

The chain joins TRBV3-1 (or the pseudogene TRBV3-2) to TRBJ2-2; TRBD2 matches at 7 bases. The CDR3 has 16 amino acids. Germline V CDR1 and CDR2: LGHDT, YNNKEL (reference sequence). Trimming cost V 4 bases and J 4 bases; bases outside gene matches: 9. CDR3 loop: CASSRREGGTTGELFF. In nucleotides, the CDR3 is TGTGCCAGCAGCCGAAGGGAGGGCGGAACCACCGGGGAGCTGTTTTTT.

The chain recombines TRBV10-3 with TRBJ2-1, with TRBD1 as a possible D gene (5 bases). The CDR3 consists of 13 residues. Between the trimmed V and J ends, which lost 11 bases and 10 bases, there was a span of 21 bases. Germline-derived CDR1 and CDR2 are ENHRY and SYGVKD. The DNA of the CDR3 is TGTGCCGCCGGCCCTACAGGTTCTGTAGAGCAGTTCTTC. Translating it yields CAAGPTGSVEQFF.

This clone has just one count. The chain recombines TRBV29-1 with TRBJ2-4, with TRBD1 identical over 8 bases. The CDR3 length is 13 residues. Per germline, CDR1 SQVTM and CDR2 ANQGSEA. The V and J ends lost 3 bases and 4 bases, in that order; junction bases with no gene match: 2. The CDR3 region has the DNA TGCAGCGTTGAGGGGACAGGAAAAAACATTCAGTACTTC. This translates into CSVEGTGKNIQYF.

This clone was found a few times. The J gene is TRBJ2-5, the V gene TRBV6-2 or TRBV6-3, with D unclear. V lost 2 bases and J lost 2, with 3 bases in between. Per the germline V gene, CDR1 is MNHEY and CDR2 is SVGEGT. The CDR3 loop spans 12 amino acids. The CDR3 coding sequence is TGTGCCAGCAGTTACCATCAAGAGACCCAGTACTTC. Protein sequence: CASSYHQETQYF.

The rearrangement uses TRBV29-1 and TRBJ1-2; TRBD1 matches at 7 bases. Germline trimming cut 0 bases from V and 6 bases from J; bases unmatched to any gene: 10. The CDR3 loop spans 15 amino acids. Germline-derived CDR1 and CDR2 are SQVTM and ANQGSEA. The DNA of the CDR3 is TGCAGCGTTGAAGATCCAGATAGGGGGCGGAATGGCTACACCTTC. Amino acids: CSVEDPDRGRNGYTF.

J is TRBJ2-5 and V is TRBV4-1; 8 bases line up with TRBD2. The germline CDR1 and CDR2 sequences are MGHRA and YSYEKL. This CDR3 region has 16 residues. The V and J ends lost 4 bases and 1 base, in that order; junction bases with no gene match: 8. CDR3 in DNA: TGCGCCAGCAGCCCCTGGGATAGCGGGGCCCAAGAGACCCAGTACTTC. Protein product: CASSPWDSGAQETQYF.

The chain employs TRBV24-1 and TRBJ1-3, with D hard to call. Germline assignment: CDR1 KGHDR and CDR2 SFDVKD. Between the trimmed V and J ends, which lost 6 bases and 0 bases, there was a span of 8 bases. This CDR3 contains 14 residues. CDR3 residues: CATSFTYSGNTIYF. Written as DNA, the CDR3 is TGTGCCACCAGTTTTACCTACTCTGGAAACACCATATATTTT.

This chain connects TRBV2 to TRBJ1-2; perhaps TRBD1 as D (6 bases). This CDR3 spans 14 amino acids. V was cut by 7 bases and J by 4 bases, with 16 bases left in between. Germline assignment: CDR1 SNHLY and CDR2 FYNNEI. CDR3 DNA: TGTGCCAGCACCCAGGGGACCGAGACCTATGGCTACACCTTC. It specifies CASTQGTETYGYTF.

This chain connects TRBV11-2 to TRBJ2-3, with 9 bases lining up with TRBD1. V gave up 5 bases and J gave up 2 bases; unmatched junction bases: 11. There are 17 residues in the CDR3. Looked up from germline, CDR1 is SGHAT and CDR2 is FQNNGV. CDR3 region: CASSPRGGTGLTDTQYF. CDR3 nucleotides: TGTGCCAGCAGCCCGAGGGGCGGGACAGGGCTCACAGATACGCAGTATTTT. The whole variable domain, filled in from reference TRBV11-2 and TRBJ2-3, reads EAGVAQSPRYKIIEKRQSVAFWCNPISGHATLYWYQQILGQGPKLLIQFQNNGVVDDSQLPKDRFSAERLKGVDSTLKIQPAKLEDSAVYLCASSPRGGTGLTDTQYFGPGTRLTVL.

This chain uses TRBV6-6 with TRBJ1-1, with TRBD1 identical over 10 bases. The CDR3 extends over 17 amino acids. CDR1 MNHNY and CDR2 SVGAGI come from the germline V gene (reference sequence). V dropped 5 bases and J dropped 7; count of bases not matched to a gene: 16. The CDR3: CASSPYFGQGVKFEAFF. In DNA form, the CDR3 reads TGTGCCAGCAGTCCCTACTTCGGACAGGGGGTAAAATTTGAAGCTTTCTTT.

The chain has TRBV10-3 and TRBJ1-4, with 7 bases fitting TRBD1. CDR1 ENHRY and CDR2 SYGVKD come from the germline V gene. V trimming: 0 bases; J trimming: 7 bases; junction bases outside the gene matches: 5. The length of the CDR3 is 15 residues. CDR3 in DNA: TGTGCCATCAGTGAGTCAGGGGGCTTTGGTGAAAAACTGTTTTTT. Its translation: CAISESGGFGEKLFF.

The chain joins TRBV6-5 to TRBJ1-2; D is unresolved. CDR1 MNHEY and CDR2 SVGAGI come from the germline V gene. This CDR3 is built from 13 residues. V dropped 10 bases and J dropped 0 bases, with 12 bases sitting between them. CDR3 sequence: CAITTRANYGYTF. The CDR3 bases are TGTGCCATAACAACTAGGGCTAACTATGGCTACACCTTC.

V is TRBV6-4 and J is TRBJ2-7, with D tentatively TRBD1 (5 bases). Trimming took 2 bases from V and 6 from J, leaving 20 bases between them. CDR1 is MRHNA, CDR2 SNTAGT, per germline. The CDR3 has 16 residues. The CDR3 DNA follows: TGTGCCAGCAGTGACCCCCCTCGGACACAATCGGGCGAGCAGTACTTC. It encodes CASSDPPRTQSGEQYF.

This rearrangement joins TRBV15 to TRBJ2-3, with TRBD1 as a possible D gene (5 bases). V shed 0 bases and J shed 3 bases, with 13 bases lying between them. Germline assignment: CDR1 LNHNV and CDR2 YYDKDF (reference sequence). The CDR3 contains 16 residues. CDR3 DNA: TGTGCCACCAGCAGAGAGTCTCAGGGTCAAACAGATACGCAGTATTTT. Protein sequence: CATSRESQGQTDTQYF.

The chain is built from TRBV18 and TRBJ1-2, with 10 nucleotides matching TRBD1. CDR3 length equals 14 residues. Germline V gives CDR1 KGHSH, CDR2 LQKENI. With V trimmed by 3 bases and J by 8 bases, 6 bases remained unmatched. DNA of the CDR3: TGTGCCAGCTCACCCGACAGGGGGCTCGGAGGCTACACCTTC. This encodes CASSPDRGLGGYTF.

J is TRBJ2-2 and V is TRBV3-1 (or the pseudogene TRBV3-2); no firm D call. The CDR3 has 15 residues. V shed 1 base and J shed 8 bases, with 14 bases lying between them. The germline V gene has CDR1 LGHDT and CDR2 YNNKEL (reference sequence). The DNA for the CDR3 is TGTGCCAGCAGCCAAGGGGTGGCAGGCGTAGGGGAGCTGTTTTTT. Translation gives CASSQGVAGVGELFF.

The chain employs TRBV19 and TRBJ1-4; no reliable D call. The V end lost 1 base, the J end lost 8 bases, and 14 bases lay between the germline ends. The CDR3 loop spans 15 amino acids. Germline V gene lookup returns CDR1 LNHDA and CDR2 SQIVND (reference sequence). CDR3 in amino acids: CASSIAVGGPEKLFF. CDR3 DNA: TGTGCCAGTAGTATAGCGGTCGGAGGTCCGGAAAAACTGTTTTTT.

CDR3 bases: TGTGCCAGCAGCCCCCGGCGGGAGCAGTTCTTC. It specifies CASSPRREQFF. The chain joins TRBV28 to TRBJ2-1; D is uncertain. Germline V gene data show CDR1 as MDHEN and CDR2 as SYDVKM. V lost 6 bases and J 10 bases, leaving 10 bases between the germline ends. This CDR3 comprises 11 residues.

This sequence joins TRBV30 and TRBJ1-1; TRBD1 matches 9 bases. Unmatched junction bases numbered 11, after V lost 3 bases and J lost 6 bases. Germline CDR1 is GTSNPN and CDR2 is SVGIG (reference sequence). CDR3 length equals 15 residues. CDR3 DNA sequence: TGTGCCTGGAGCGAACAGGGGGCAGGGATCGCTGAAGCTTTCTTT. It is translated as CAWSEQGAGIAEAFF.

The chain couples TRBV15 to TRBJ1-2; 9 bases fit TRBD1. V shed 5 bases, J shed 7 bases, and the junction held 11 bases outside the gene matches. The CDR3 is 15 residues long. Germline V lookup: CDR1 LNHNV, CDR2 YYDKDF (reference sequence). CDR3 nucleotide sequence: TGTGCCACCAGCGGAAACAGGGGGCGGTCTAGTGGCTACACCTTC. It translates to CATSGNRGRSSGYTF.

The rearrangement joins TRBV6-6 to TRBJ2-2; 9 nucleotides match TRBD2. Germline V gene lookup returns CDR1 MNHNY and CDR2 SVGAGI (reference sequence). This CDR3 contains 16 residues. Trimming took 7 bases from V and 3 from J; bases not matched to a gene: 9. CDR3: CASTSSGGWDTGELFF. CDR3 nucleotide sequence: TGTGCCAGCACGAGTAGCGGGGGTTGGGACACCGGGGAGCTGTTTTTT.

For the CDR3, the DNA is TGTGCCAGCAGCTTAGGGATGGGAGGACCCTATAATTCACCCCTCCACTTT. Translation: CASSLGMGGPYNSPLHF. V gene TRBV7-6 combines with J gene TRBJ1-6, with D unresolved. This CDR3 comprises 17 residues. Germline V gene lookup returns CDR1 SGHVS and CDR2 FNYEAQ. Trimming removed 1 base from V and 2 bases from J, with 12 bases in between.

The chain carries TRBV6-6 and TRBJ1-3; a possible D gene is TRBD1 (5 bases). V lost 11 bases, J lost 2 bases, and 13 bases lay in between. The CDR3 contains 13 residues. Germline CDR1 reads MNHNY; CDR2 reads SVGAGI (reference sequence). Here the CDR3 DNA reads TGTGCCTGCGGGGCTATCGCTGGAAACACCATATATTTT. Protein sequence: CACGAIAGNTIYF.

J is TRBJ1-2 and V is TRBV2; D unresolved. Germline CDR1 reads SNHLY; CDR2 reads FYNNEI. V was shortened by 2 bases and J by 4 bases, with 11 bases between the two germline ends. The CDR3 length is 14 residues. This CDR3 is CASSEKGGGYGYTF. CDR3 in DNA: TGTGCCAGCAGTGAAAAGGGAGGCGGCTATGGCTACACCTTC.

V gene TRBV5-4 combines with J gene TRBJ2-3, with a weak D call TRBD2 (5 bases). The CDR3 loop spans 16 amino acids. V lost 0 bases to trimming and J lost 1 base, with 12 bases between them. Germline CDR1 SGHNT, CDR2 YYREEE (reference sequence). Here the CDR3 DNA reads TGTGCCAGCAGCTTGGGACTACTCGCGGGCACAGATACGCAGTATTTT. Translated, it gives CASSLGLLAGTDTQYF.

This clone was detected a few times. This sequence joins TRBV7-9 and TRBJ1-2; D is unresolved. The V end lost 5 bases, the J end lost 6 bases, and 16 bases lay between the germline ends. Germline CDR1 is SEHNR and CDR2 is FQNEAQ (reference sequence). This CDR3 is built from 14 residues. The CDR3 sequence: CASSTRTGTDGYTF. The CDR3 nucleotides read TGTGCCAGCAGCACTAGGACGGGCACGGATGGCTACACCTTC.